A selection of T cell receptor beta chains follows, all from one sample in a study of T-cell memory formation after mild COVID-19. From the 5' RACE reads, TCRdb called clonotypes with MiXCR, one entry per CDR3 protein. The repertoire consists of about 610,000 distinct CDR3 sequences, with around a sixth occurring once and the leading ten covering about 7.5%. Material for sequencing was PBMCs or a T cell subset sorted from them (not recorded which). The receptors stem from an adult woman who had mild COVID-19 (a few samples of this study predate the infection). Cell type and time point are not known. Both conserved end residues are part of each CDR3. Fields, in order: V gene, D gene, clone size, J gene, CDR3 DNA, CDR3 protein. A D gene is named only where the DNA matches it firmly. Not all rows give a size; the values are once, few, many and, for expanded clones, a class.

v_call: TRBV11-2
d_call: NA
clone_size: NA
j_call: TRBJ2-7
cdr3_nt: TGTGCCAGCAGCCCGCGGGTAGCCTCCTACGAGCAGTACTTC
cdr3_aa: CASSPRVASYEQYF

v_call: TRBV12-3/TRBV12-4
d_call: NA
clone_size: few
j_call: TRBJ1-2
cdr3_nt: TGTGCCAGCACTCCTAGGGCAGTGGATGGCTACACCTTC
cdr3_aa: CASTPRAVDGYTF

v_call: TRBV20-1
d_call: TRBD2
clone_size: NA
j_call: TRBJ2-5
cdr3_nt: TGCAGTGCTAGAGACGCGGCTGGACTAGCGAGAGGATCCCAAGAGACCCAGTACTTC
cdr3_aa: CSARDAAGLARGSQETQYF

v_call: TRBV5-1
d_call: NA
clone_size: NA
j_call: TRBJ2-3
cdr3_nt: TGCGCCAGCAGCGGGGGACCGCTCACAGATACGCAGTATTTT
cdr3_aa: CASSGGPLTDTQYF

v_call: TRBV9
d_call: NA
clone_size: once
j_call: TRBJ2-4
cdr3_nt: TGTGCCAGCAGCGTAGAAGCGGACAAAAACATTCAGTACTTC
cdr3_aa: CASSVEADKNIQYF

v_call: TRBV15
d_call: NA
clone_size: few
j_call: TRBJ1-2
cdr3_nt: TGTGCCACCAGCAGAGCTGGACCCCCCCCCTATGGCTACACCTTC
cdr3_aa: CATSRAGPPPYGYTF

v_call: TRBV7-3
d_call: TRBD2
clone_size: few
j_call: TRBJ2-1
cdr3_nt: TGTGCCAGCAGCTCAGCGGGAGGGGGCAATGAGCAGTTCTTC
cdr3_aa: CASSSAGGGNEQFF

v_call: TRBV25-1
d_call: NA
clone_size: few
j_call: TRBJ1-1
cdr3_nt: TGTGCCAGCAGTGAAACAGGCCAAGCTTTCTTT
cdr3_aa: CASSETGQAFF

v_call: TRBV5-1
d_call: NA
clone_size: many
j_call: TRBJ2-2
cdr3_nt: TGCGCCAGCAGCTTTGAACTCCCCACCGGGGAGCTGTTTTTT
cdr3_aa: CASSFELPTGELFF

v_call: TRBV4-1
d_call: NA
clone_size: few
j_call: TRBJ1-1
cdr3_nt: TGCGCCAGCAGCCACCCCGGGAATATGAACACTGAAGCTTTCTTT
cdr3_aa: CASSHPGNMNTEAFF